The source of this T cell receptor beta chain is a study of T cell changes during pregnancy in multiple sclerosis. Measured with immunoSEQ multiplex PCR; TCRdb has only the in-frame clones, and not every one. The sample carries some 60,000 clones, more than 85% recorded once. Germline values: CDR1 LNHDA, CDR2 SQIVND (reference sequence). CDR3 length: 16 amino acids. J was trimmed by 7 bases and V by 5 bases; bases with no gene match: 13. The clonotype comes from a female donor with multiple sclerosis, enrolled in a pregnancy study. The V call is TRBV19, the J call TRBJ1-4, with 7 bases identical to TRBD1. Specimen: CD4+ T cells from peripheral blood mononuclear cells, collected in the third trimester of pregnancy. CDR3 in amino acids: CASSGATGLGVEKLFF. The CDR3 DNA follows: TGTGCCAGTAGTGGGGCGACAGGGCTGGGGGTTGAAAAACTGTTTTTT.